Shown below are 21 T cell receptor beta chains from a single sample sequenced in a study of blood T cell repertoires in COVID-19. Generated by immunoSEQ multiplex PCR, the TCRdb table keeps only in-frame clones and is missing some. The sample yields approximately 380,000 clones, approximately 90% seen once. Sequencing used PBMCs or T cells enriched from blood (not recorded which). The receptors derive from a woman younger than 35 who had recovered from COVID-19.

The rearrangement joins TRBV28 to TRBJ2-7; the D is unclear. The V gene's germline CDR1 is MDHEN and CDR2 SYDVKM. The V end was cut by 4 bases, the J end by 0 bases, with 7 bases between. This CDR3 is built from 13 residues. The DNA for the CDR3 is TGTGCCAGCAGTTCCTCCCCCTCCTACGAGCAGTACTTC. This encodes CASSSSPSYEQYF. The variable domain in full, completed from reference TRBV28 and TRBJ2-7, reads DVKVTQSSRYLVKRTGEKVFLECVQDMDHENMFWYRQDPGLGLRLIYFSYDVKMKEKGDIPEGYSVSREKKERFSLILESASTNQTSMYLCASSSSPSYEQYFGPGTRLTVT.

The V and J genes are TRBV4-1 and TRBJ2-5, with 13 bases identical to TRBD2. Germline CDR1 is MGHRA and CDR2 is YSYEKL. V shed 3 bases and J 2 bases; nucleotides not matched to a gene: 6. The CDR3 loop spans 17 amino acids. As DNA, the CDR3 is TGCGCCAGCAGCCATAGGACTAGCGGGAGTACTCAAGAGACCCAGTACTTC. Translating gives CASSHRTSGSTQETQYF.

V usage is TRBV11-2 and J usage is TRBJ1-1; no clear D. CDR1 and CDR2 from the germline V gene are SGHAT and FQNNGV. The CDR3 contains 11 residues. The V gene lost 7 bases and the J gene lost 6 bases, with 9 bases spanning the gap. The CDR3 loop reads CASIREAEAFF. CDR3 bases: TGTGCCAGCATCAGAGAGGCTGAAGCTTTCTTT.

The V gene is TRBV30, the J gene TRBJ1-2, with TRBD1 matching 10 bases. The V gene's germline CDR1 is GTSNPN and CDR2 SVGIG (reference sequence). This CDR3 is 13 amino acids long. With 3 bases clipped from V and 3 bases from J, the junction kept 1 base outside the gene matches. The CDR3 loop is CAWRGQGYYGYTF. CDR3 nucleotide sequence: TGTGCCTGGAGGGGACAGGGGTACTATGGCTACACCTTC.

The J gene is TRBJ1-1, the V gene TRBV9, with 8 positions matching TRBD1. The V and J ends lost 5 bases and 5 bases, in that order; junction bases with no gene match: 11. CDR3 length: 15 residues. Germline CDR1 reads SGDLS; CDR2 reads YYNGEE. This CDR3 is CASSRRTGWETEAFF. CDR3 DNA: TGTGCCAGCAGTAGGCGGACAGGGTGGGAGACTGAAGCTTTCTTT.

This chain links TRBV6-5 with TRBJ1-1, with TRBD1 as a possible D gene (6 bases). Deletions cut 5 bases from V and 0 bases from J, with 13 bases between. The CDR3 is 15 amino acids. Germline V gene data show CDR1 as MNHEY and CDR2 as SVGAGI. This CDR3 reads CASSPMDRLNTEAFF. Written as DNA, the CDR3 is TGTGCCAGCAGTCCTATGGACAGACTGAACACTGAAGCTTTCTTT.

J is TRBJ1-1 and V is TRBV13; no clear D. CDR1 is PRHDT and CDR2 is FYEKMQ in the germline V gene (reference sequence). V was pared by 3 bases and J by 1 base, with 9 bases between. This CDR3 is built from 14 residues. The CDR3 is CASSFYRENTEAFF. The CDR3 DNA reads TGTGCCAGCAGCTTTTACCGGGAGAACACTGAAGCTTTCTTT.

The chain uses TRBV5-4 and TRBJ1-5; tentative D call: TRBD1 (6 bases). The germline CDR1 and CDR2 sequences are SGHNT and YYREEE (reference sequence). The CDR3 loop spans 16 amino acids. V lost 1 base and J lost 0, with 11 bases in between. The CDR3 DNA reads TGTGCCAGCAGCTTGACCCGGACAGTTAGCAATCAGCCCCAGCATTTT. It encodes CASSLTRTVSNQPQHF.

The chain carries TRBV11-2 and TRBJ1-2; 8 bases are shared with TRBD1. The CDR3 is made up of 14 amino acids. Germline CDR1 is SGHAT and CDR2 is FQNNGV. The ends lost 3 bases at V and 6 bases at J; junction bases unmatched: 6. In DNA, the CDR3 is TGTGCCAGCAGCTTTCGGACAGGGCGAGATGGCTACACCTTC. It is translated as CASSFRTGRDGYTF.

The chain couples TRBV6-6 to TRBJ2-2; D unclear. Germline V gives CDR1 MNHNY, CDR2 SVGAGI (reference sequence). The CDR3 totals 13 residues. Trimming removed 4 bases at V and 5 bases at J, with 8 bases between. CDR3 amino acids: CASSLGLTGELFF. CDR3 nucleotide sequence: TGTGCCAGCAGTTTGGGCCTAACCGGGGAGCTGTTTTTT.

The chain employs TRBV2 and TRBJ1-4, with D possibly matching TRBD1 (5 bases). The germline CDR1 and CDR2 sequences are SNHLY and FYNNEI. Trimming took off 3 bases at V and 3 bases at J, with 8 bases between the two ends. The CDR3 runs to 14 residues. The CDR3, as DNA: TGTGCCAGCAGTGAGCAGGGATCTAATGAAAAACTGTTTTTT. Protein sequence: CASSEQGSNEKLFF.

V usage is TRBV5-4 and J usage is TRBJ1-4; D possibly corresponds to TRBD1 (5 bases). This CDR3 region has 14 residues. CDR1 SGHNT and CDR2 YYREEE come from the germline V gene (reference sequence). V lost 4 bases and J 6 bases, leaving 13 bases between the germline ends. The CDR3 sequence is CASSTRGGDEKLFF. In DNA form, the CDR3 reads TGTGCCAGCAGCACCCGGGGAGGGGATGAAAAACTGTTTTTT.

The chain has TRBV9 and TRBJ1-6; D call uncertain. The CDR3 has 15 amino acids. V was pared by 0 bases and J by 7 bases, with 11 bases between. Germline V gene data show CDR1 as SGDLS and CDR2 as YYNGEE. The CDR3 here is CASSVEEGLNSPLHF. The CDR3 DNA follows: TGTGCCAGCAGCGTAGAAGAGGGATTAAATTCACCCCTCCACTTT.

The sample holds a few counts of this clone. This chain connects TRBV15 to TRBJ1-6; no clear D. The CDR3 runs to 12 residues. Per the germline V gene, CDR1 is LNHNV and CDR2 is YYDKDF (reference sequence). V lost 6 bases and J 6 bases, leaving 6 bases between the germline ends. CDR3 loop: CATSTSNSPLHF. CDR3 DNA: TGTGCCACCAGTACCAGTAATTCACCCCTCCACTTT.

In this sample, this clone turned up once. The chain combines TRBV24-1 with TRBJ2-5, with D perhaps TRBD2 (6 bases). This CDR3 has 14 amino acids. V lost 5 bases, J lost 3 bases, and 12 bases lay in between. CDR1 is KGHDR and CDR2 is SFDVKD in the germline V gene. CDR3 residues: CATSVNGLKETQYF. In nucleotides, the CDR3 is TGTGCCACCAGTGTCAACGGACTAAAAGAGACCCAGTACTTC.

The chain uses TRBV7-2 and TRBJ2-7, with 11 bases lining up with TRBD1. J lost 3 bases, V lost 7 bases, and 5 bases had no gene match. Germline CDR1 is SGHTA and CDR2 is FQGNSA. The CDR3 covers 14 residues. CDR3 sequence reads: CASTLGQGGYEQYF. The CDR3 nucleotides read TGTGCCAGCACCCTGGGACAGGGGGGCTACGAGCAGTACTTC.

The chain recombines TRBV6-6 with TRBJ2-1, with TRBD2 matching 9 bases. Per the germline V gene, CDR1 is MNHNY and CDR2 is SVGAGI (reference sequence). Trimming took 4 bases from V and 6 from J; bases not matched to a gene: 7. This CDR3 comprises 15 residues. CDR3 sequence (DNA): TGTGCCAGCAGTTTCGGCGGGGGGGCCACCAATGAGCAGTTCTTC. Protein: CASSFGGGATNEQFF.

J is TRBJ2-1 and V is TRBV7-9; tentative D call: TRBD2 (5 bases). Germline values: CDR1 SEHNR, CDR2 FQNEAQ (reference sequence). The length of the CDR3 is 15 residues. V was trimmed by 7 bases and J by 8 bases, leaving 21 bases between them. The CDR3 spells CASTHLPSSGDEQFF. For the CDR3, the DNA is TGTGCCAGCACCCATTTACCCTCAAGCGGCGATGAGCAGTTCTTC.

This chain connects TRBV19 to TRBJ2-2; D call uncertain. The CDR3 extends over 12 amino acids. Per germline, CDR1 LNHDA and CDR2 SQIVND (reference sequence). Trimming took 5 bases from V and 3 from J, leaving 4 bases between them. The CDR3 loop reads CASSLYTGELFF. The CDR3 nucleotides are TGTGCCAGTAGTCTTTACACCGGGGAGCTGTTTTTT.

The V gene is TRBV6-1, the J gene TRBJ2-1, with D unresolved. Trimming took 6 bases from V and 7 from J, leaving 7 bases between them. Germline CDR1 reads MNHNS; CDR2 reads SASEGT. CDR3 length: 11 amino acids. The CDR3 reads CASSTRNEQFF. The CDR3 nucleotides are TGTGCCAGCAGCACGCGGAATGAGCAGTTCTTC.

This chain links TRBV19 with TRBJ2-5; 12 bases align to TRBD2. V was clipped by 4 bases and J by 5 bases; unmatched bases: 5. The V gene's germline CDR1 is LNHDA and CDR2 SQIVND (reference sequence). The CDR3 consists of 15 residues. This chain's CDR3 is CASSTLAGGPETQYF. The DNA of the CDR3 is TGTGCCAGTAGTACTCTAGCGGGGGGGCCGGAGACCCAGTACTTC.